Listed below are T cell receptor beta chains from one sample, sequenced in a study of response to subunit inactivated influenza vaccine. TCRdb reprocessed the RT-PCR reads with MiXCR, giving one entry per CDR3 protein. The data show 530,000 or so distinct CDR3 sequences, less than 30% seen once. The specimen was CD4+ T cells sorted from PBMCs, collected about 5 days after vaccination. Receptor source: a man between 50 and 59 years old who received an inactivated influenza vaccine. Both conserved end residues are part of each CDR3. The D gene is left open where the match is weak. Not every row has a clone size; where given, it reads once, few, many or a size class.

V gene	clone size	J gene	D gene	CDR3 DNA	CDR3 protein
TRBV10-3	-	TRBJ2-3	-	TGTGCCATCAGCTTAAGCACAGATACGCAGTATTTT	CAISLSTDTQYF
TRBV6-1	-	TRBJ1-5	-	TGTGCCAGCTCTGGGGCTTCTCCCAATCAGCCCCAGCATTTT	CASSGASPNQPQHF
TRBV20-1	-	TRBJ2-7	TRBD2	TGCAGTGCTAGATTTTCTAGCGGGAGTTCCGAGCAGTACTTC	CSARFSSGSSEQYF
TRBV11-2	few	TRBJ2-3	TRBD2	TGTGCCAGCAGCCGACTAGCGGAGAACACAGATACGCAGTATTTT	CASSRLAENTDTQYF
TRBV24-1	few	TRBJ2-5	-	TGTGCCACCGGAGGGACAGTTGAAGAGACCCAGTACTTC	CATGGTVEETQYF
TRBV6-2/TRBV6-3	-	TRBJ2-7	-	TGTGCCAGCAGTTACGACAAGGTCGAGCAGTACTTC	CASSYDKVEQYF
TRBV5-8	few	TRBJ2-2	-	TGTGCCAGCAGCTTTTCCCGGACCGGGGAGCTGTTTTTT	CASSFSRTGELFF
TRBV20-1	-	TRBJ2-1	TRBD2	TGCAGTGCTAGAGATACCGGGACTAGCACCTTTAATGAGCAGTTCTTC	CSARDTGTSTFNEQFF
TRBV20-1	-	TRBJ2-5	TRBD1	TGCAGTGCTAGAAGTATGGGACAGATACAAGAGACCCAGTACTTC	CSARSMGQIQETQYF
TRBV7-2	-	TRBJ2-6	-	TGTGCCAGCAGCTTCGCCGGGTCGGGATACTCTGGGGCCAACGTCCTGACTTTC	CASSFAGSGYSGANVLTF
TRBV6-1	-	TRBJ2-3	-	TGTGCCAGCAGCCGGGGCAGAACCGGGGATACGCAGTATTTT	CASSRGRTGDTQYF
TRBV12-3/TRBV12-4	many	TRBJ1-4	-	TGTGCCAGCAGTTTGCTCAGGCCTGCAACTAATGAAAAACTGTTTTTT	CASSLLRPATNEKLFF
TRBV4-1	-	TRBJ2-7	-	TGCGCCAGAGTTCCTAGGGGGAGTTACGAGCAGTACTTC	CARVPRGSYEQYF
TRBV20-1	few	TRBJ2-5	-	TGCAGTGCTCCCGGACTGGGGATGGAGACCCAGTACTTC	CSAPGLGMETQYF
TRBV20-1	-	TRBJ2-5	TRBD2	TGTAGTGCCACCGGGACTAGCGGGATACAAGAGACCCAGTACTTC	CSATGTSGIQETQYF
TRBV10-3	-	TRBJ2-6	-	TGTGCCATCAGTGGCCCAGAACTCGGTGGGGCCAACGTCCTGACTTTC	CAISGPELGGANVLTF
TRBV7-8	-	TRBJ2-7	TRBD1	TGTGCCAGCAGCTTAACCACCGGGACAGGGGGCAGAGGCGAGCAGTACTTC	CASSLTTGTGGRGEQYF
TRBV6-5	-	TRBJ1-6	-	TGTGCCAGCAGTTACTCGAGTAGGGCGGATTCACCCCTCCACTTT	CASSYSSRADSPLHF
TRBV7-2	-	TRBJ2-5	TRBD2	TGTGCCAGCAGCATTGGGACTAGCGGGGGCCAAGAGACCCAGTACTTC	CASSIGTSGGQETQYF
TRBV18	-	TRBJ2-7	TRBD1	TGTGCCAGCTCACCAGACGGGACAGGATACGAGCAGTACTTC	CASSPDGTGYEQYF
TRBV5-1	few	TRBJ2-3	TRBD1	TGCGCCAGCAGCCAGGGGACAGGGAGACAAGGACGTTCAGATACGCAGTATTTT	CASSQGTGRQGRSDTQYF
TRBV28	-	TRBJ2-4	-	TGTGCCAGCAGTTTATCTGAATTCAGGGAGATAGCCAAAAACATTCAGTACTTC	CASSLSEFREIAKNIQYF
TRBV5-1	-	TRBJ2-7	-	TGCGCCAGCAGGACGGGACTCCGTTCCTACGAGCAGTACTTC	CASRTGLRSYEQYF
TRBV7-8	-	TRBJ1-4	TRBD1	TGTGCCAGCAGCTCTTACAGGGGTTCGGGTGAAAAACTGTTTTTT	CASSSYRGSGEKLFF
TRBV5-1	few	TRBJ1-1	-	TGCGCCAGCAGCTTGGGTGACAGTTTGAACACTGAAGCTTTCTTT	CASSLGDSLNTEAFF
TRBV20-1	-	TRBJ2-6	-	TGCAGTGCTAGAGCAACAGGGCTGAGCTCTGGGGCCAACGTCCTGACTTTC	CSARATGLSSGANVLTF
TRBV11-1	few	TRBJ2-7	-	TGTGCCAGCAGCTTAATGGGCGCCTACGAGCAGTACTTC	CASSLMGAYEQYF
TRBV20-1	-	TRBJ2-5	TRBD2	TGCAGTGCTAGGGGAGGTAGCGGGGCGAGCCAAGAGACCCAGTACTTC	CSARGGSGASQETQYF
TRBV5-5	few	TRBJ2-7	-	TGTGCCAGCAGCTTTGACCCCACAGGGGGGGGCGAGCAGTACTTC	CASSFDPTGGGEQYF
TRBV6-6	-	TRBJ1-6	-	TGTGCCAGCAGTCCCCGACCGATCTCACCCCTCCACTTT	CASSPRPISPLHF
TRBV24-1	-	TRBJ2-5	TRBD1	TGTGCCACCAGTGATTCCTCACAGGGGGCTGGGGAGACCCAGTACTTC	CATSDSSQGAGETQYF
TRBV20-1	few	TRBJ1-2	-	TGCAGTGCTAGAGATGCGACAGGTGTCTATGGCTACACCTTC	CSARDATGVYGYTF
TRBV20-1	few	TRBJ1-2	-	TGCAGTGCTGTTAGGTCAGACTATGGCTACACCTTC	CSAVRSDYGYTF
TRBV29-1	-	TRBJ2-3	TRBD2	TGCAGCGTTCTAGCGGGAAGTGGAGATACGCAGTATTTT	CSVLAGSGDTQYF
TRBV5-1	few	TRBJ2-3	TRBD2	TGCGCCAGCAGCTTGAGAGCGGGGGGAACAGATACGCAGTATTTT	CASSLRAGGTDTQYF
TRBV29-1	few	TRBJ2-7	-	TGCAGCGTTCAACACAGGGCAACCTACGAGCAGTACTTC	CSVQHRATYEQYF
TRBV20-1	-	TRBJ2-2	-	TGCAGTGCTAGAGATAAAGAGCCCGGGGAGCTGTTTTTT	CSARDKEPGELFF
TRBV20-1	-	TRBJ2-7	TRBD2	TGCAGTGCTTCCCCCGGGAGGGTCTACGAGCAGTACTTC	CSASPGRVYEQYF
TRBV24-1	-	TRBJ2-1	TRBD2	TGTGCCACCAGTGCCATGAGCGGGAGGATCGATGAGCAGTTCTTC	CATSAMSGRIDEQFF
TRBV3-1	few	TRBJ2-7	-	TGTGCCAGCAGCCGCAGACTCGCCGCCTACGAGCAGTACTTC	CASSRRLAAYEQYF
TRBV12-3/TRBV12-4	few	TRBJ2-1	TRBD2	TGTGCCAGCAGTCCAGGCGGCGGGAGACGGAATGAGCAGTTCTTC	CASSPGGGRRNEQFF
TRBV5-1	-	TRBJ2-7	TRBD1	TGCGCCAGCAGCTTGGTACAGGGGGCCTCCTACGAGCAGTACTTC	CASSLVQGASYEQYF
TRBV7-8	few	TRBJ1-5	-	TGTGCCAGCAGCCTAAGACTGAGAAGCAATCAGCCCCAGCATTTT	CASSLRLRSNQPQHF
TRBV10-3	few	TRBJ2-1	-	TGTGCCATCTCGCCACTAGCAGAGTCTGGGAATGAGCAGTTCTTC	CAISPLAESGNEQFF
TRBV5-1	-	TRBJ2-1	TRBD2	TGCGCCAGCAGCTTGTATAGCGGGGGGTCGAGCAATGAGCAGTTCTTC	CASSLYSGGSSNEQFF
TRBV29-1	few	TRBJ2-7	-	TGCAGCGTTAAGGGGACCGTCACCTACGAGCAGTACTTC	CSVKGTVTYEQYF
TRBV20-1	few	TRBJ2-7	-	TGCAGTGCTAGAAAGACCCTAGGCGGGGTCGAGCAGTACTTC	CSARKTLGGVEQYF
TRBV4-2	-	TRBJ2-7	TRBD2	TGTGCCAGCAGCCAAGACGGGCGGGGGGAGTACGAGCAGTACTTC	CASSQDGRGEYEQYF